This T cell receptor (beta chain) is from a study of cytomegalovirus exposure and HLA in healthy donors (dated by TCRdb to about 2017). Some background on the complete study: In an earlier analysis of roughly 590 of the donors, approximately 260 Gb of sequence data and roughly 100 million unique TCR beta sequences from about 190 million T cells were reported. About 280 gigabases of sequencing data and approximately 91 million unique TCR sequences made up an early release that covered some 640 HLA-typed donors. The genetic ancestry cluster associated with self-reported Caucasian donors included approximately 85% of the roughly 410 genotyped donors. The aim of the study was to test whether cataloging public T cell receptors could identify signatures of past pathogen exposure. The study used immunosequencing to profile the T cell repertoires of several hundred subjects and linked those repertoires to cytomegalovirus serostatus. Along with the approximately 700-subject first cohort, a separate validation cohort of over a hundred different subjects was used. High-throughput TCR immunosequencing, statistical association of individual TCRs with disease status, and machine learning were combined to predict cytomegalovirus infection status. A later analysis re-examined previously published TCR beta repertoires from about 670 donors and added high-resolution HLA genotyping to investigate patterns of TCR occurrence. Rather than using new phenotypic data, the later analysis identified candidate immune exposures from TCR beta sequences and from how often those sequences occurred across donors. To decide whether each TCR beta V gene segment behaved as functional or pseudogenic, an earlier analysis of over 500 of the donors relied on high-throughput TCR beta sequencing. Alongside the repertoire data, information on donor age, sex, ethnicity and CMV serostatus was compiled. A later genetic analysis used genome-wide SNP genotypes for about 60% of the roughly 670 donors, treating that subset as a discovery cohort. All discovery cohort repertoires had been generated on a single sequencing platform. HLA typing included class I and class II loci at four-digit resolution. The number of typed donors differed by locus: about 629-640 for A, B, C, DRB1 and DQB1; some 500 for DQA1; 606 for DPA1; and some 450 for DPB1. Roughly 5 DR-DQ haplotypes were handled as single units for association and clustering, since linkage in the cohort was strong. On average, approximately 250,000 unique TCR beta nucleotide sequences were sequenced per donor among more than 350 genotyped donors of the cohort, with about 19% of those sequences being non-productive. General findings and caveats noted by the study authors: In both the original and validation cohorts, the classifier was reported to diagnose cytomegalovirus status with high specificity and sensitivity. The sequencing pipeline was judged likely to have produced a cluster of highly shared sequence variants as a technical artifact. In a later analysis, several top co-occurrence clusters were reported to appear linked to parvovirus B19, influenza, CMV and Epstein-Barr virus. In a later genetic analysis, a missense DCLRE1C variant was associated with V-gene and J-gene trimming of TCR beta chains, and the association was replicated in an independent cohort. Because HLA typing was unavailable for some donors at each locus, only the typed subset was used in association tests. Roughly uniform sequencing depth across donors was assumed in presence/absence analyses, although this assumption may not hold. Because counts were too low, about 15 rarely observed V segments, including chromosome 9 orphons, were left out of the earlier analysis of 500 to 750 of the donors. Specific HLA alleles were associated with over 15,000 TCR beta sequences at a false discovery rate of 0.05 in a later analysis. Correlated functional status among segregating V segments might reflect linkage disequilibrium, but an unknown experimental factor could not be ruled out. A few of the identified cytomegalovirus-associated TCR beta chains were confirmed in vitro to be specific for cytomegalovirus antigens. The 87-base-pair reads could not distinguish some IMGT-functional V segments, including TRBV6-2 and TRBV6-3, so those segments were excluded. Broadly in line with IMGT annotations, most TCR beta V segments showed up in productive rearrangements about 87% or about 30% of the time in an earlier analysis of several hundred of the donors. According to the authors, the approach could potentially be generalized to other disease states and immunological phenotypes. In a later analysis, HLA-associated TCR beta chains were found to be more clonally expanded and to have lower generation probabilities than equally common non-associated chains. Most CMV-associated TCR beta chains appeared to be HLA-restricted in a later analysis, and the HLA associations seemed to be driven largely by CMV exposure. For the cohort, immune exposure information was limited to CMV serostatus. According to a later analysis, TCR association rates differed among HLA loci, with DRB1 alleles showing the most associated TCRs and HLA-C alleles showing the fewest. Compared with the approximately 720-donor mean, donors in an Asian-associated ancestry cluster had fewer N-insertions in productive TCRs, according to a later genetic analysis. The cohort was sequenced for TCR beta chains only, and without alpha or paired-chain data the features that could be detected were limited. Assigning TCR associations to individual alleles was difficult when HLA alleles, especially DR and DQ, strongly co-occurred. A total of fewer than 200 TCR beta chains were listed by the study as associated with cytomegalovirus. A further reported finding was that TCR beta sequences accurately predicted the HLA-A and HLA-B alleles for most subjects in the first cohort. While some public TCRs were present in many individuals, most TCR sequences turned up only very rarely across donors.

The cohort consisted of hundreds of healthy bone marrow donors. Cohort members were all nominally healthy when sampled, although unrecorded immune exposures were likely present. The donor was CMV seronegative and was included in the group of a few hundred seronegative cohort members. Each donor provided a peripheral blood sample, and peripheral blood mononuclear cells were used for TCR beta sequencing. Genomic DNA extraction from the blood cell samples was performed with the Qiagen DNeasy Blood Extraction Kit. Library preparation employed the immunoSEQ multiplex PCR assay. A mixture of 60 forward primers for TCR Vbeta segments and 13 reverse primers for TCR Jbeta segments was used in the multiplex PCR. Amplification of the CDR3 region of rearranged TCR beta genes was performed with a multiplex PCR assay on genomic DNA. On the Illumina HiSeq System, the amplified TCR beta libraries were sequenced as 87-base-pair reads. As for the authors' bioinformatics: A later analysis counted approximately 84 million unique TCR beta chains across the 550 to 700 repertoires, and some 11 million of these chains were shared by at least two donors. Raw reads were error-corrected and collapsed into unique sequences by a nearest-neighbor algorithm in which closely related sequences were merged to remove PCR and sequencing errors. To assign V, D and J gene segments, CDR3 sequences were aligned to IMGT reference sequences. Each retained sequence needed at least a six-nucleotide match to both a V gene segment and a J gene segment. Rearrangements were classified as productive when the CDR3 lacked stop codons and remained in frame with V and J, and all other rearrangements were classified as non-productive. Following IMGT convention, CDR3 was defined as the stretch from the second conserved V-encoded cysteine up to the conserved J-encoded phenylalanine. The earlier analysis of about 560 of the donors excluded any sequence lacking an unambiguous match to a single V gene segment. In an earlier analysis of several hundred of the donors, V segments were called functional above 56.7% productive rearrangements and were called segregating when the between-donor standard deviation exceeded 5%. A statistical classification framework was built to diagnose cytomegalovirus status from the catalog of TCR beta chain sequences. A later analysis assigned V and J genes by comparing TCR nucleotide sequences with IMGT/GENE-DB human TR gene sequences. The TCRdist pipeline was used in a later analysis to assign CDR3 sequences and most-parsimonious VDJ recombination scenarios. A later analysis defined each TCR beta chain by its CDR3 amino acid sequence plus V-gene family, and excluded reads lacking a unique V-gene family. To address suspected cross-contamination and a sequencing artifact, a later analysis removed 592 highly shared, low-generation-probability nucleotide sequences. In a later analysis, a clonal expansion index for each public chain was calculated from normalized within-repertoire ranks of inferred template counts. In a later analysis, generation probabilities were computed with a VDJ recombination model fitted to out-of-frame rearrangements, and the resulting probabilities were checked against IGoR. In a later analysis, hypergeometric tests were used to score TCR-TCR, TCR-HLA and TCR-CMV co-occurrence, with a repertoire-size bias correction applied to TCR pairs. A later analysis estimated false discovery rates by permuting HLA or CMV assignments 20 times. In a later analysis, co-occurring TCRs were grouped with DBSCAN, and TCRdist sequence similarity was added when clustering was performed within HLA-allele-positive subsets. Co-occurrence clustering excluded repertoires with fewer than 30,000 or more than 120,000 public chains, plus five with anomalous nucleotide sharing. TCRdb obtained this table from immuneACCESS and retained in-frame rearrangements with V and J assigned. These tables miss some clones; where compared with another copy, unresolved V genes account for less than half of the shortfall, and the remainder is unexplained. The V and J calls and clone size come from that table; D and trimming were worked out from the DNA. The sample table records around 93,000 clones; roughly four fifths of these occur just once. The ten largest clonotypes hold under 4% of the sample.

Points on this clone: Its antigen target is currently unknown. No much larger clone exists at a distance of one base, and base qualities are not known.

Per the germline V gene (reference sequence), SGHNT is the CDR1 and YYREEE is the CDR2. V is cut by 7 bases and J by 3 bases, and the space between the germline ends is 11 bases. CDR3 length: 13 amino acids, cysteine to phenylalanine. Kept here is only the CDR3 DNA, which spans 39 bases and is read in frame from base 1. Sequencing was done on a sample of PBMCs. The sequence is built from TRBV5-4 and TRBJ1-3; the D gene remains uncertain. The receptor was isolated from a man between 50 and 59 years old in good health and CMV-seronegative. The CDR3 protein: CASSEDVGNTIYF. The DNA sequence reads TGTGCCAGCTCGGAGGACGTTGGAAACACCATATATTTT.